What follows are 26 T cell receptor beta chains derived from one specimen sequenced in a study of regulatory T cells in long-lasting Graves disease (dated by TCRdb to the early 2020s). The sample's time point label, decoded: newly diagnosed GD, antithyroid drugs for less than 3 months. For both TCR sequencing and RNA sequencing, RNA was extracted from PBMCs in TRIzol. Libraries were constructed by multiplex PCR. Reads for this sample came from an Illumina HiSeq 4000. iRepertoire HTBI primers and Arm-PCR amplification of CDR3 regions were used to construct TCR beta libraries. TCRdb itself trimmed the public reads at Q25 with fastp, ran MiXCR and retained productive beta chains. Rows with one shared CDR3 protein collapse into an entry with the most common genes and DNA. Here the sample has approximately 560,000 distinct CDR3 sequences; about 16% occur a single time. The biggest ten clones account for around 12% of the sample.

These data were also reused for a study on T cells in Graves' hyperthyroidism and ophthalmopathy.

The sample here was peripheral blood mononuclear cells (PBMCs), taken at new diagnosis, from a patient treated with antithyroid drugs. These receptors all stem from a man between 18 and 29 years old with Graves disease. Donor details come from another sample of the same person, matched by shared clones.

The table lists this clonotype with a few counts. V gene TRBV12-3 or TRBV12-4 combines with J gene TRBJ1-6, with D possibly TRBD1 on 6 matching bases. The CDR3 is 14 residues long. V was pared by 5 bases and J by 9 bases, with 14 bases between. The CDR3: CASSPAGGGSPLHF. The DNA for the CDR3 is TGTGCCAGCAGTCCCGCCGGGGGCGGTTCACCCCTCCACTTT.

This clonotype was seen at least ten times. The chain has TRBV12-3 or TRBV12-4 and TRBJ2-2; 16 bases match TRBD2. This CDR3 has 21 residues. Germline trimming cut 3 bases from V and 4 bases from J; bases unmatched to any gene: 14. In DNA, the CDR3 is TGTGCCAGCAGTTTTACGGGGGGGACTAGCGGGAGGGGATCGGCCACCGGGGAGCTGTTTTTT. It is translated as CASSFTGGTSGRGSATGELFF.

In this sample, this clonotype turned up a few times. The chain carries TRBV29-1 and TRBJ1-1; D not certain. The CDR3 sequence is 13 residues long. Trimming removed 3 bases at V and 1 base at J, with 9 bases between. Germline CDR1 and CDR2: SQVTM and ANQGSEA. CDR3 DNA sequence: TGCAGCGTTGAGATCACTTCGAACACTGAAGCTTTCTTT. Encoded protein: CSVEITSNTEAFF.

The chain uses TRBV6-5 and TRBJ2-4, with a tentative D call TRBD2 (6 bases). Trimming took off 2 bases at V and 3 bases at J, with 14 bases between the two ends. Germline V CDR1 and CDR2: MNHEY, SVGAGI. CDR3 length equals 16 residues. CDR3 bases: TGTGCCAGCAGTTACCTGGATAGCGGCGGCAAAAACATTCAGTACTTC. As protein: CASSYLDSGGKNIQYF.

The count of this clonotype is one. The CDR3 nucleotides read TGTGCCAGCAGCAAACAGGGTATTGAGCGGAGCTCCTACAATGAGCAGTTCTTC. Residues: CASSKQGIERSSYNEQFF. The rearrangement uses TRBV12-3 or TRBV12-4 and TRBJ2-1; a weak D match, TRBD1 (6 bases). The CDR3 has 18 residues. V was shortened by 6 bases and J by 0 bases, with 21 bases between the two germline ends.

Points on this clonotype: A much larger clone differs from this one at a single base, so this may be a read error. The CDR3 does not end in the conserved phenylalanine or tryptophan, so this is likely a read error. The V call is TRBV6-1, the J call TRBJ2-7; D remains unclear. CDR3 length: 12 amino acids. V shed 2 bases and J shed 0 bases, with 2 bases lying between them. The V gene's germline CDR1 is MNHNS and CDR2 SASEGT. The CDR3 reads CASSEYSYEQYL. DNA for the CDR3: TGTGCCAGCAGTGAATACTCCTACGAGCAGTACCTC.

This clonotype was counted many times. The rearrangement joins TRBV28 to TRBJ2-7; D is perhaps TRBD2 (7 bases). V lost 7 bases to trimming and J lost 13 bases, with 23 bases between them. Germline CDR1 is MDHEN and CDR2 is SYDVKM. The CDR3 runs 13 residues. The CDR3 sequence is CASTDRAFGGRYF. The CDR3 region has the DNA TGTGCCAGCACTGACCGGGCCTTCGGGGGGCGATACTTC. The full variable domain, rest sourced from reference TRBV28 and TRBJ2-7, is DVKVTQSSRYLVKRTGEKVFLECVQDMDHENMFWYRQDPGLGLRLIYFSYDVKMKEKGDIPEGYSVSREKKERFSLILESASTNQTSMYLCASTDRAFGGRYFGPGTRLTVT.

This clonotype was counted a few times. The V call is TRBV2, the J call TRBJ2-5; 8 nucleotides agree with TRBD1. The V and J ends lost 5 bases and 1 base, in that order; junction bases with no gene match: 6. The CDR3 is 15 residues long. Germline CDR1 and CDR2: SNHLY and FYNNEI. The CDR3: CASSPGRGPQETQYF. The CDR3 nucleotides read TGTGCCAGCAGTCCTGGCAGGGGGCCCCAAGAGACCCAGTACTTC.

This sequence joins TRBV5-5 and TRBJ2-7; no definite D call. Trimming cost V 6 bases and J 2 bases, with 21 bases left between them. The CDR3 extends over 16 amino acids. Germline CDR1 is SGHKS and CDR2 is YYEKEE (reference sequence). The CDR3 DNA reads as TGTGCCAGCACCTCTGAGCCCGGGCATCCGACCTACGAGCAGTACTTC. It codes for CASTSEPGHPTYEQYF.

The table lists this clonotype with many counts. The chain carries TRBV12-3 or TRBV12-4 and TRBJ1-4; no firm D call. This CDR3 region has 11 residues. V gave up 5 bases and J gave up 10 bases, with 8 bases separating them. CDR3 sequence: CASSPRGKLFF. The CDR3 coding sequence is TGTGCCAGCAGTCCTCGGGGAAAACTGTTTTTT.

In this sample, this clonotype turned up many times. The chain joins TRBV28 to TRBJ1-1; 8 positions match TRBD1. Germline CDR1 is MDHEN and CDR2 is SYDVKM. Unmatched junction bases numbered 7, after V lost 5 bases and J lost 5 bases. The CDR3 is made up of 14 amino acids. Written as DNA, the CDR3 is TGTGCCAGCAGTGCCCGAGACAGGGGTACTGAAGCTTTCTTT. Translating gives CASSARDRGTEAFF.

This clonotype was seen ten or more times. The rearrangement joins TRBV28 to TRBJ1-2; tentative D call: TRBD1 (5 bases). The CDR3 loop spans 16 amino acids. From germline, CDR1 is MDHEN and CDR2 SYDVKM. Trimming pared 3 bases from V and 3 bases from J, leaving 17 bases between. CDR3 nucleotide sequence: TGTGCCAGCAGTTTTGCTTCCGGGGACTATCACTATGGCTACACCTTC. Amino acids: CASSFASGDYHYGYTF.

This clonotype has a handful of counts. The J gene is TRBJ2-3, the V gene TRBV24-1; 12 nucleotides agree with TRBD2. This CDR3 contains 19 residues. Germline trimming cut 0 bases from V and 2 bases from J; bases unmatched to any gene: 8. CDR1 and CDR2 (germline): KGHDR, SFDVKD. CDR3 sequence: CATSDLQGGLAGPTDTQYF. Here the CDR3 DNA reads TGTGCCACCAGTGATTTGCAAGGGGGACTAGCGGGCCCCACAGATACGCAGTATTTT.

Comments on this clonotype: This sequence may be a read error, since a much larger clone differs from it by one base. V usage is TRBV13 and J usage is TRBJ2-1, with 7 bases lining up with TRBD2. Germline trimming cut 2 bases from V and 1 base from J; bases unmatched to any gene: 8. The CDR3 has 17 residues. CDR1 is PRHDT, CDR2 FYEKMQ, per germline (reference sequence). CDR3 residues: CASSLPEGGKSYNEQFF. The DNA of the CDR3 is TGTGCCAGCAGCTTACCAGAGGGAGGGAAATCCTACAATGAGCAGTTCTTC.

The chain employs TRBV6-2 or TRBV6-3 and TRBJ2-3, with 7 positions matching TRBD1. This CDR3 is built from 13 residues. J lost 1 base, V lost 9 bases, and 4 bases had no gene match. Germline V gene lookup returns CDR1 MNHEY and CDR2 SVGEGT. The CDR3 sequence: CARYDRGTDTQYF. The CDR3 nucleotides are TGTGCCAGATATGACAGGGGCACAGATACGCAGTATTTT.

The CDR3 loop reads CASSQVAGGTNTGELFF. For the CDR3, the DNA is TGTGCCAGCAGCCAAGTAGCGGGAGGGACAAACACCGGGGAGCTGTTTTTT. The genes are TRBV3-1 and TRBJ2-2; 11 bases line up with TRBD2. The CDR3 sequence is 17 residues long. Germline V gene lookup returns CDR1 LGHDT and CDR2 YNNKEL (reference sequence). V lost 1 base and J lost 2; bases outside the gene matches: 3.

The chain combines TRBV19 with TRBJ1-1, with 9 nucleotides matching TRBD1. The junction had 8 bases not matched to a gene; V was cut back by 4 bases and J by 2 bases. The CDR3 covers 16 residues. Germline assignment: CDR1 LNHDA and CDR2 SQIVND (reference sequence). The CDR3 spells CASSKKDRGYNTEAFF. In DNA form, the CDR3 reads TGTGCCAGTAGTAAAAAGGACAGGGGCTATAACACTGAAGCTTTCTTT.

This clonotype was seen at least ten times. The chain recombines TRBV30 with TRBJ1-2; TRBD1 matches at 12 bases. V gave up 3 bases and J gave up 2 bases; unmatched junction bases: 1. The germline V gene has CDR1 GTSNPN and CDR2 SVGIG (reference sequence). The CDR3 has 14 amino acids. CDR3 region: CAWRGQGANYGYTF. Here the CDR3 DNA reads TGTGCCTGGAGGGGACAGGGGGCGAACTATGGCTACACCTTC.

This clonotype has only a few counts. The chain is built from TRBV3-1 and TRBJ1-4; D might be TRBD1 (5 bases). The V gene's germline CDR1 is LGHDT and CDR2 YNNKEL (reference sequence). V was shortened by 4 bases and J by 8 bases, with 14 bases between the two germline ends. This CDR3 comprises 14 residues. Here the CDR3 DNA reads TGTGCCAGCAGCCGCAGGGAGAGTGGGGAAAAACTGTTTTTT. It translates to CASSRRESGEKLFF.

Many counts were recorded for this clonotype. This chain uses TRBV7-8 with TRBJ2-1; D assignment may be TRBD1 or TRBD2 (5 bases each). Germline V gene data show CDR1 as SGHVS and CDR2 as FQNEAQ. The V gene lost 3 bases and the J gene lost 10 bases, with 13 bases spanning the gap. The CDR3 has 13 amino acids. CDR3 in DNA: TGTGCCAGCAGCTTCGAAGCCGGGACCGAGCAGTTCTTC. Protein sequence: CASSFEAGTEQFF.

This clonotype has a count of ten or more. The chain links TRBV11-2 to TRBJ1-3, with D unclear. Germline lookup yields CDR1 SGHAT and CDR2 FQNNGV. The V end was cut by 3 bases, the J end by 0 bases, with 15 bases between. CDR3 length: 17 residues. In nucleotides, the CDR3 is TGTGCCAGCAGCTTGACGGCAGCGCGGATCTCTGGAAACACCATATATTTT. This sequence encodes CASSLTAARISGNTIYF.

This chain uses TRBV2 with TRBJ2-4; D possibly uses TRBD1 or TRBD2 (5 bases each). Deletions cut 7 bases from V and 1 base from J, with 17 bases between. The germline V gene has CDR1 SNHLY and CDR2 FYNNEI. The CDR3 length is 16 residues. The CDR3 loop is CASTVWGSGAKNIQYF. CDR3 DNA: TGTGCCAGCACCGTCTGGGGGAGTGGGGCCAAAAACATTCAGTACTTC.

This clonotype showed up just a few times. J is TRBJ1-4 and V is TRBV9; 8 bases align to TRBD1. Trimming cost V 3 bases and J 6 bases; bases outside gene matches: 4. The CDR3 spans 14 residues. CDR1 and CDR2 from the germline V gene are SGDLS and YYNGEE. CDR3 sequence: CASSAGTGYEKLFF. The CDR3 DNA is TGTGCCAGCAGCGCCGGGACAGGATATGAAAAACTGTTTTTT.

This clonotype was observed at least ten times. V and J are TRBV11-2 and TRBJ1-1; D is uncertain. Germline CDR1 and CDR2: SGHAT and FQNNGV. Trimming removed 4 bases at V and 0 bases at J, with 21 bases between. The CDR3 has 18 amino acids. CDR3 in amino acids: CASSSGVGGFTMNTEAFF. CDR3 DNA: TGTGCCAGCAGCTCGGGCGTGGGAGGGTTCACCATGAACACTGAAGCTTTCTTT.

V usage is TRBV20-1 and J usage is TRBJ2-1; TRBD2 aligns across 7 bases. The trim removed 1 base at V and 2 bases at J, leaving 5 bases unmatched. Germline lookup yields CDR1 DFQATT and CDR2 SNEGSKA (reference sequence). This CDR3 region has 15 residues. CDR3 sequence: CSARASGSTYNEQFF. DNA of the CDR3: TGCAGTGCTAGAGCTAGCGGTTCTACCTACAATGAGCAGTTCTTC.

This clonotype was counted at least ten times. The J gene is TRBJ2-3, the V gene TRBV20-1; no reliable D call. The CDR3 is made up of 14 amino acids. Trimming removed 0 bases at V and 2 bases at J, with 9 bases between. CDR1 DFQATT and CDR2 SNEGSKA come from the germline V gene (reference sequence). CDR3 loop: CSARDPLNTDTQYF. The CDR3 bases are TGCAGTGCTAGAGATCCTCTCAACACAGATACGCAGTATTTT.